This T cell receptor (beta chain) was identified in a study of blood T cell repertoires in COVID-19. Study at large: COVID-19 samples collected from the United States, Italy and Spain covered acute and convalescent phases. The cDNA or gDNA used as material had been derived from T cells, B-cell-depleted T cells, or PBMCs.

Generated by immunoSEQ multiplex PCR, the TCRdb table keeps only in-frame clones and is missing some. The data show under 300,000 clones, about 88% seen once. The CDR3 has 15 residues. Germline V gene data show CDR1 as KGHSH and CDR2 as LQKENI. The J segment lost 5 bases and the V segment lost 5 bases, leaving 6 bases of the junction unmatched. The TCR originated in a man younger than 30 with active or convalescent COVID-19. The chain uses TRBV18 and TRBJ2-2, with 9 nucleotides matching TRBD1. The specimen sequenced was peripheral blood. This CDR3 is CASSSGTGKTGELFF. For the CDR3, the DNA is TGTGCCAGCTCATCCGGGACAGGGAAAACCGGGGAGCTGTTTTTT.